The 22 T cell receptor beta chains below were found in one sample sequenced in a study of graft-versus-host responses after intestinal transplantation. Their target antigens are unknown. Some clones are missing from TCRdb's copy, which holds only in-frame ones; the method was immunoSEQ multiplex PCR. The data show under 140,000 clones, approximately 92% seen once. Material: unstimulated CD8+ T cells sorted from spleen or lymph node cells, obtained before intestinal transplant. All receptors come from a human donor who received an intestinal transplant.

The chain joins TRBV6-6 to TRBJ2-7; 10 bases map to TRBD1. CDR1 and CDR2 (germline): MNHNY, SVGAGI (reference sequence). V dropped 2 bases and J dropped 7; count of bases not matched to a gene: 5. This CDR3 contains 14 residues. The CDR3 loop is CASSYGTGVWEQYF. DNA for the CDR3: TGTGCCAGCAGTTACGGGACAGGGGTGTGGGAGCAGTACTTC.

Only one count was recorded for this clone. The V gene is TRBV23-1, the J gene TRBJ2-1; D gene ambiguous. TRBV23-1 falls under the ORF class, with uncertain function. Trimming cost V 6 bases and J 3 bases, with 18 bases left between them. This CDR3 spans 16 amino acids. This CDR3 reads CASRPPSRRVYNEQFF. The CDR3 nucleotides are TGCGCCAGCAGACCCCCGAGTAGGAGAGTCTACAATGAGCAGTTCTTC.

The rearrangement uses TRBV6-6 and TRBJ1-1; possibly TRBD1 for D (5 bases). CDR1 is MNHNY and CDR2 is SVGAGI in the germline V gene (reference sequence). The germline V and J ends were trimmed by 5 bases and 2 bases, with 12 bases remaining between them. CDR3 length: 14 amino acids. CDR3: CASSPDTLNTEAFF. Here the CDR3 DNA reads TGTGCCAGCAGTCCGGACACTCTTAACACTGAAGCTTTCTTT.

The table lists this clone with a count of one. The V and J genes are TRBV28 and TRBJ2-4; no clear D. The CDR3 is 13 amino acids. V lost 2 bases and J lost 3, with 5 bases in between. The germline gives CDR1 MDHEN, CDR2 SYDVKM. The CDR3 reads CASSLAGKNIQYF. The CDR3 DNA follows: TGTGCCAGCAGTTTAGCAGGCAAAAACATTCAGTACTTC.

The chain joins TRBV27 to TRBJ1-3; D gene unclear. Germline values: CDR1 MNHEY, CDR2 SMNVEV (reference sequence). Trimming left V 0 bases short and J 0 bases short, with 9 bases between. The CDR3 sequence is 16 residues long. CDR3 nucleotides: TGTGCCAGCAGTTTATCATCGGGTCACTCTGGAAACACCATATATTTT. Amino acids: CASSLSSGHSGNTIYF.

With regard to this clone: Because the CDR3's place on the DNA is in doubt, the DNA is left out and the CDR3 is given as listed by TCRdb. V and J are TRBV27 and TRBJ2-7. From germline, CDR1 is MNHEY and CDR2 SMNVEV (reference sequence). The length of the CDR3 is 13 amino acids, counting both ends. CDR3 sequence: CASRLSGRHEQYF.

The V call is TRBV9, the J call TRBJ2-1; tentative D call: TRBD2 (7 bases). CDR3 length: 15 residues. V shed 3 bases and J shed 2 bases, with 12 bases lying between them. Germline CDR1 reads SGDLS; CDR2 reads YYNGEE. For the CDR3, the DNA is TGTGCCAGCAGCGAGAGGGGGGGAGCCTACAATGAGCAGTTCTTC. Its translation: CASSERGGAYNEQFF.

The chain has TRBV9 and TRBJ2-7; possibly TRBD1 for D (6 bases). The germline V gene encodes CDR1 SGDLS and CDR2 YYNGEE. The V end lost 5 bases, the J end lost 12 bases, and 24 bases lay between the germline ends. The CDR3 sequence is 14 residues long. CDR3 sequence (DNA): TGTGCCAGCAGTCTACCGGGACATCGGGTTGGTGGGTACTTC. Its translation: CASSLPGHRVGGYF.

V gene TRBV9 combines with J gene TRBJ2-2, with 10 nucleotides matching TRBD2. This CDR3 is built from 18 residues. Per germline, CDR1 SGDLS and CDR2 YYNGEE. The trim removed 0 bases at V and 3 bases at J, leaving 8 bases unmatched. The CDR3 here is CASSVVPAGGLDTGELFF. The CDR3, as DNA: TGTGCCAGCAGCGTAGTTCCAGCGGGAGGGTTGGACACCGGGGAGCTGTTTTTT.

The V call is TRBV11-2, the J call TRBJ1-4; D gene uncertain. CDR3 length: 15 amino acids. CDR1 SGHAT and CDR2 FQNNGV come from the germline V gene. Trimming cost V 1 base and J 7 bases, with 13 bases left between them. The CDR3 DNA reads as TGTGCCAGCAGCTTAGGCGGGCGGAGTAGTGAAAAACTGTTTTTT. This gives the protein CASSLGGRSSEKLFF.

This clone has more than one count but fewer than ten. The chain is built from TRBV19 and TRBJ1-2; TRBD1 is a possible D gene (6 bases). V lost 5 bases, J lost 4 bases, and 11 bases lay in between. Per germline, CDR1 LNHDA and CDR2 SQIVND (reference sequence). CDR3 length: 13 residues. CDR3 nucleotides: TGTGCCAGTAGTGGGGGCGGCCCCTATGGCTACACCTTC. Translated, it gives CASSGGGPYGYTF.

V gene TRBV29-1 combines with J gene TRBJ2-1; TRBD2 aligns across 12 bases. Germline assignment: CDR1 SQVTM and CDR2 ANQGSEA. The CDR3 contains 17 residues. V lost 0 bases to trimming and J lost 4 bases; unmatched junction nucleotides: 7. The CDR3 here is CSVEDGLAGLGYNEQFF. The CDR3 region has the DNA TGCAGCGTTGAAGATGGACTAGCGGGATTGGGTTACAATGAGCAGTTCTTC.

The chain is built from TRBV4-1 and TRBJ2-7, with D unresolved. This CDR3 is 14 amino acids long. Germline CDR1 is MGHRA and CDR2 is YSYEKL. Trimming removed 5 bases from V and 1 base from J, with 12 bases in between. CDR3 loop: CASSFTDGSYEQYF. The CDR3 DNA reads TGCGCCAGCAGCTTCACGGACGGATCCTACGAGCAGTACTTC.

This sequence joins TRBV2 and TRBJ2-3, with unresolved D. The V gene's germline CDR1 is SNHLY and CDR2 FYNNEI. The V gene lost 8 bases and the J gene lost 0 bases, with 15 bases spanning the gap. The CDR3 has 15 amino acids. CDR3 sequence (DNA): TGTGCCAGCTCCCCTGAGACCACGAGCACAGATACGCAGTATTTT. The encoded protein is CASSPETTSTDTQYF.

The V and J genes are TRBV4-1 and TRBJ2-3; D might be TRBD1 (5 bases). The CDR3 is 17 residues long. V shed 4 bases and J shed 4 bases, with 21 bases lying between them. Germline assignment: CDR1 MGHRA and CDR2 YSYEKL. CDR3 loop: CASSPPSAGPFADTQYF. The DNA for the CDR3 is TGCGCCAGCAGCCCCCCCTCGGCAGGGCCCTTCGCAGATACGCAGTATTTT.

V usage is TRBV13 and J usage is TRBJ2-7; 7 bases are shared with TRBD2. V gave up 2 bases and J gave up 4 bases; unmatched junction bases: 5. CDR1 is PRHDT, CDR2 FYEKMQ, per germline (reference sequence). There are 14 residues in the CDR3. For the CDR3, the DNA is TGTGCCAGCAGCTTAAGCGGGGCGCGTTACGAGCAGTACTTC. It translates to CASSLSGARYEQYF.

The chain recombines TRBV9 with TRBJ2-1; 7 bases line up with TRBD2. V gave up 2 bases and J gave up 6 bases; unmatched junction bases: 17. Germline lookup yields CDR1 SGDLS and CDR2 YYNGEE. This CDR3 region has 18 residues. The CDR3 is CASSVGGWRDERGNEQFF. For the CDR3, the DNA is TGTGCCAGCAGCGTGGGGGGGTGGCGGGACGAACGGGGCAATGAGCAGTTCTTC.

CDR3 sequence (DNA): TGTGCCAGCAGTTACTCTGGGTCGCCCACCTACGAGCAGTACTTC. Translating gives CASSYSGSPTYEQYF. The J gene is TRBJ2-7, the V gene TRBV6-5; D uncertain. CDR3 size: 15 residues. The germline V gene encodes CDR1 MNHEY and CDR2 SVGAGI. V was trimmed by 0 bases and J by 2 bases, leaving 11 bases between them.

The chain combines TRBV6-6 with TRBJ2-7; D may be TRBD1 or TRBD2 (5 bases each). The CDR3 is 13 amino acids. In germline, CDR1 is MNHNY, CDR2 SVGAGI (reference sequence). The ends were cut back, 2 bases at V and 7 bases at J, with 12 bases in the middle. CDR3 DNA: TGTGCCAGCAGTTACCGGGGTTCAGGGGAGCAGTACTTC. This gives the protein CASSYRGSGEQYF.

This clone was seen a single time. The CDR3 loop reads CASSLGWFEQYF. For the CDR3, the DNA is TGTGCCAGCAGCCTAGGGTGGTTCGAGCAGTACTTC. The V call is TRBV7-9, the J call TRBJ2-7; D unresolved. V was clipped by 5 bases and J by 6 bases, with 11 bases between them. Germline CDR1 and CDR2: SEHNR and FQNEAQ (reference sequence). The CDR3 spans 12 residues.

The chain joins TRBV29-1 to TRBJ2-3, with D uncertain. From germline, CDR1 is SQVTM and CDR2 ANQGSEA. The CDR3 is made up of 14 amino acids. V lost 7 bases to trimming and J lost 5 bases, with 19 bases between them. CDR3: CSASLGLAEDTQYF. The CDR3 nucleotides read TGCAGCGCGAGTTTGGGTCTCGCGGAAGATACGCAGTATTTT.

The chain links TRBV5-1 to TRBJ2-1; 12 bases are a match to TRBD1. The length of the CDR3 is 16 residues. In germline, CDR1 is SGHRS, CDR2 YFSETQ. The ends lost 4 bases at V and 4 bases at J; junction bases unmatched: 6. Here the CDR3 reads CASSPGQGAKYNEQFF. CDR3 coding DNA: TGCGCCAGCAGCCCGGGACAGGGGGCGAAATACAATGAGCAGTTCTTC.